These 27 T cell receptor beta chains share one sample of origin, sequenced in a study of T cell responses to AZD1222 COVID-19 vaccine. The data were produced by immunoSEQ multiplex PCR, yet TCRdb's version contains in-frame clones alone and is incomplete. The repertoire includes 140,000 or so clones, approximately 90% of them detected once, and roughly 3.9% sits in the top ten. This specimen was peripheral blood, taken 28 days after the second AZD1222 dose. All receptors come from an adult who received the AZD1222 COVID-19 vaccine.

This clone was counted once. V usage is TRBV5-6 and J usage is TRBJ1-6; a possible D gene is TRBD1 (5 bases). V lost 3 bases and J 9 bases, leaving 19 bases between the germline ends. The CDR3 is made up of 16 amino acids. CDR1 SGHDT and CDR2 YYEEEE come from the germline V gene. In DNA, the CDR3 is TGTGCCAGCAGCTCACTATTTGCAGGGCGGAGTTCACCCCTCCACTTT. This encodes CASSSLFAGRSSPLHF.

V is TRBV11-1 and J is TRBJ2-1; 12 bases are a match to TRBD2. The CDR3 runs 15 residues. Germline V CDR1 and CDR2: SGHAT, FQDESV (reference sequence). The junction had 5 bases not matched to a gene; V was cut back by 5 bases and J by 6 bases. CDR3 loop: CASSPTSGRPNEQFF. CDR3 sequence (DNA): TGTGCCAGCAGCCCCACTAGCGGGAGGCCCAATGAGCAGTTCTTC.

This sequence joins TRBV7-9 and TRBJ2-2, with 8 bases lining up with TRBD2. Unmatched junction bases numbered 7, after V lost 5 bases and J lost 2 bases. The CDR3 is 16 residues long. CDR1 is SEHNR and CDR2 is FQNEAQ in the germline V gene (reference sequence). The CDR3 protein is CASSMRTSLNTGELFF. The DNA for the CDR3 is TGTGCCAGCAGCATGCGGACTAGCCTAAACACCGGGGAGCTGTTTTTT.

This chain connects TRBV4-3 to TRBJ1-1; D unresolved. V was pared by 3 bases and J by 6 bases, with 11 bases between. CDR1 LGHNA and CDR2 YSLEER come from the germline V gene. There are 13 residues in the CDR3. CDR3 sequence (DNA): TGCGCCAGCAGCCACCCTTCCAGCCCTGAAGCTTTCTTT. Encoded protein: CASSHPSSPEAFF.

This chain uses TRBV7-2 with TRBJ2-7; the match to TRBD2 covers 12 bases. The ends lost 4 bases at V and 4 bases at J; junction bases unmatched: 5. The CDR3 consists of 15 residues. Germline CDR1 SGHTA, CDR2 FQGNSA. The DNA for the CDR3 is TGTGCCAGCAGCTCGACTAGCGGGAGAGGGTACGAGCAGTACTTC. Encoded protein: CASSSTSGRGYEQYF.

The chain has TRBV18 and TRBJ1-1; D may be TRBD1 (6 bases). The germline V and J ends were trimmed by 4 bases and 1 base, with 13 bases remaining between them. The CDR3 extends over 15 amino acids. Per germline, CDR1 KGHSH and CDR2 LQKENI. The CDR3 is CASSLLGGRNTEAFF. As DNA, the CDR3 is TGTGCCAGCTCACTCTTAGGGGGACGGAACACTGAAGCTTTCTTT.

This clone was seen once. The genes are TRBV19 and TRBJ1-3; no firm D call. V was clipped by 6 bases and J by 0 bases, with 12 bases between them. This CDR3 is 15 amino acids long. CDR1 is LNHDA, CDR2 SQIVND, per germline (reference sequence). DNA for the CDR3: TGTGCCAGTAGAGGAACGGGAAGCTCTGGAAACACCATATATTTT. The encoded protein is CASRGTGSSGNTIYF.

The chain links TRBV28 to TRBJ2-1; no reliable D call. The V and J ends lost 8 bases and 3 bases respectively, with 17 bases between them. The CDR3 has 15 amino acids. CDR1 and CDR2 from the germline V gene are MDHEN and SYDVKM. Written as DNA, the CDR3 is TGTGCCAGCTTCAGGCGACTTTCCTACTACAATGAGCAGTTCTTC. It yields the protein CASFRRLSYYNEQFF.

The chain is built from TRBV6-5 and TRBJ2-3; 10 bases map to TRBD1. This CDR3 region has 15 residues. Germline V CDR1 and CDR2: MNHEY, SVGAGI. Trimming at V came to 4 bases and at J to 2 bases, leaving 3 bases not matched to a gene. CDR3 DNA: TGTGCCAGCAGTTTGGACAGGGGGTACACAGATACGCAGTATTTT. Its translation: CASSLDRGYTDTQYF.

The gene calls are TRBV7-2 and TRBJ2-2; TRBD1 matches at 10 bases. The CDR3 extends over 15 amino acids. V dropped 5 bases and J dropped 5; count of bases not matched to a gene: 5. Germline V lookup: CDR1 SGHTA, CDR2 FQGNSA. The CDR3 is CASSVRTGGTGELFF. The CDR3 bases are TGTGCCAGCAGCGTAAGGACAGGGGGGACCGGGGAGCTGTTTTTT.

This chain uses TRBV7-2 with TRBJ1-2, with TRBD1 as a possible D gene (6 bases). V was pared by 1 base and J by 6 bases, with 12 bases between. CDR1 and CDR2 (germline): SGHTA, FQGNSA. The CDR3 totals 14 residues. The CDR3 nucleotides read TGTGCCAGCAGCTTAGAAAGGGGGTACCATGGCTACACCTTC. Amino acid sequence: CASSLERGYHGYTF.

The chain joins TRBV7-2 to TRBJ1-1; the D is unclear. Looked up from germline, CDR1 is SGHTA and CDR2 is FQGNSA. Trimming cost V 1 base and J 3 bases, with 9 bases left between them. CDR3 length equals 14 residues. The CDR3 reads CASSLGWFDTEAFF. CDR3 DNA sequence: TGTGCCAGCAGCTTAGGGTGGTTTGACACTGAAGCTTTCTTT.

This sequence joins TRBV12-3 or TRBV12-4 and TRBJ1-2; perhaps TRBD1 as D (5 bases). V lost 1 base and J lost 3, with 6 bases in between. The CDR3 is 13 amino acids. CDR3 in DNA: TGTGCCAGCAGTTTAGAGGGGTACTATGGCTACACCTTC. Amino acids: CASSLEGYYGYTF.

The chain has TRBV7-2 and TRBJ1-5; no reliable D call. With 5 bases removed from V and 7 bases from J, the gap between germline ends came to 18 bases. The CDR3 contains 15 residues. Looked up from germline, CDR1 is SGHTA and CDR2 is FQGNSA. This CDR3 reads CASSPSRGRNQPQHF. The CDR3, as DNA: TGTGCCAGCAGCCCCTCACGCGGGCGAAACCAGCCCCAGCATTTT.

The chain employs TRBV13 and TRBJ2-7, with D maybe TRBD1 (6 bases). CDR1 and CDR2 (germline): PRHDT, FYEKMQ (reference sequence). V was shortened by 3 bases and J by 3 bases, with 18 bases between the two germline ends. The CDR3 totals 16 residues. The chain's CDR3 is CASSFPRDRRHYEQYF. In DNA form, the CDR3 reads TGTGCCAGCAGCTTTCCAAGAGACAGGCGGCACTACGAGCAGTACTTC.

The J gene is TRBJ1-4, the V gene TRBV5-5; TRBD1 might be the D (6 bases). Per the germline V gene, CDR1 is SGHKS and CDR2 is YYEKEE (reference sequence). V lost 3 bases to trimming and J lost 9 bases, with 18 bases between them. The CDR3 loop spans 15 amino acids. The CDR3 nucleotides are TGTGCCAGCAGCTCACCTACAGGGCCACCCAAAAAACTGTTTTTT. Protein sequence: CASSSPTGPPKKLFF.

This chain joins TRBV9 and TRBJ2-6; 7 bases are shared with TRBD1. The CDR3 totals 17 residues. In germline, CDR1 is SGDLS, CDR2 YYNGEE. With V trimmed by 3 bases and J by 1 base, 7 bases remained unmatched. The CDR3 here is CASSAHLTGSGANVLTF. CDR3 DNA sequence: TGTGCCAGCAGCGCGCACCTGACAGGGTCTGGGGCCAACGTCCTGACTTTC.

The rearrangement uses TRBV10-3 and TRBJ1-2; D is undetermined. V was pared by 8 bases and J by 4 bases, with 14 bases between. Germline loops: CDR1 ENHRY, CDR2 SYGVKD. This CDR3 region has 13 residues. CDR3 DNA: TGTGCCATCTTTAACCCCCTGGGCTATGGCTACACCTTC. It codes for CAIFNPLGYGYTF.

This clone was seen a handful of times. CDR3 sequence reads: CASSLRSDRGAEAFF. The CDR3 DNA is TGCGCCAGCAGCCTTAGATCCGACAGGGGCGCTGAAGCTTTCTTT. V usage is TRBV5-1 and J usage is TRBJ1-1, with TRBD1 matching over 8 bases. V gave up 4 bases and J gave up 6 bases; unmatched junction bases: 11. The CDR3 is 15 residues long. Germline V lookup: CDR1 SGHRS, CDR2 YFSETQ.

The chain joins TRBV11-1 to TRBJ2-7; D ambiguous. The germline CDR1 and CDR2 sequences are SGHAT and FQDESV (reference sequence). The CDR3 runs to 13 residues. Trimming shortened V by 1 base and J by 3 bases, and 7 bases separated the two germline ends. In nucleotides, the CDR3 is TGTGCCAGCAGCTTAGGCCAGGACTACGAGCAGTACTTC. Its translation is CASSLGQDYEQYF.

The chain is built from TRBV9 and TRBJ2-7, with 11 nucleotides matching TRBD2. Germline CDR1 SGDLS, CDR2 YYNGEE. J lost 7 bases, V lost 4 bases, and 7 bases had no gene match. The CDR3 loop spans 14 amino acids. CDR3 protein: CASSLLAGVGEQYF. CDR3 bases: TGTGCCAGCAGCTTACTAGCGGGAGTGGGGGAGCAGTACTTC.

J is TRBJ1-2 and V is TRBV7-2, with 9 bases aligning to TRBD1. The CDR3 consists of 15 residues. CDR1 and CDR2 from the germline V gene are SGHTA and FQGNSA. V shed 2 bases, J shed 8 bases, and the junction held 9 bases outside the gene matches. Written as DNA, the CDR3 is TGTGCCAGCAGCTTATCCCTGACAGGGGGATACGGCTACACCTTC. Translating it yields CASSLSLTGGYGYTF.

The chain has TRBV10-3 and TRBJ1-1; no firm D call. The length of the CDR3 is 14 residues. V was trimmed by 3 bases and J by 3 bases, leaving 11 bases between them. Germline values: CDR1 ENHRY, CDR2 SYGVKD. In DNA form, the CDR3 reads TGTGCCATCAGTGAAAGGTCCAGAGACACTGAAGCTTTCTTT. Its protein is CAISERSRDTEAFF.

The rearrangement uses TRBV24-1 and TRBJ2-1; 7 bases map to TRBD2. CDR1 and CDR2 (germline): KGHDR, SFDVKD. The J segment lost 4 bases and the V segment lost 4 bases, leaving 18 bases of the junction unmatched. The CDR3 totals 19 residues. The CDR3 region has the DNA TGTGCCACCAGTGACGCCCCGGGCAGGTCCGCGGGGGTTTACAATGAGCAGTTCTTC. Amino acid sequence: CATSDAPGRSAGVYNEQFF.

J is TRBJ1-2 and V is TRBV18; TRBD1 aligns across 10 bases. V lost 3 bases and J lost 5; bases outside the gene matches: 3. Germline assignment: CDR1 KGHSH and CDR2 LQKENI. The CDR3 has 14 residues. The CDR3 region is CASSPRTGGYGYTF. The CDR3 DNA is TGTGCCAGCTCACCCCGGACAGGGGGGTATGGCTACACCTTC.

The CDR3 here is CASSSGGRADTQYF. CDR3 DNA sequence: TGTGCCAGTTCCTCGGGAGGGCGGGCAGATACGCAGTATTTT. V is TRBV7-3 and J is TRBJ2-3; 8 bases are shared with TRBD2. V trimming: 9 bases; J trimming: 4 bases; junction bases outside the gene matches: 9. The germline CDR1 and CDR2 sequences are SGHTA and FQGTGA. CDR3 length: 14 amino acids.

The chain recombines TRBV6-5 with TRBJ2-5; D gene uncertain. The CDR3 loop spans 13 amino acids. CDR1 and CDR2 from the germline V gene are MNHEY and SVGAGI. Trimming removed 5 bases at V and 0 bases at J, with 7 bases between. DNA for the CDR3: TGTGCCAGCAGTAGACGGAACCAAGAGACCCAGTACTTC. It specifies CASSRRNQETQYF.